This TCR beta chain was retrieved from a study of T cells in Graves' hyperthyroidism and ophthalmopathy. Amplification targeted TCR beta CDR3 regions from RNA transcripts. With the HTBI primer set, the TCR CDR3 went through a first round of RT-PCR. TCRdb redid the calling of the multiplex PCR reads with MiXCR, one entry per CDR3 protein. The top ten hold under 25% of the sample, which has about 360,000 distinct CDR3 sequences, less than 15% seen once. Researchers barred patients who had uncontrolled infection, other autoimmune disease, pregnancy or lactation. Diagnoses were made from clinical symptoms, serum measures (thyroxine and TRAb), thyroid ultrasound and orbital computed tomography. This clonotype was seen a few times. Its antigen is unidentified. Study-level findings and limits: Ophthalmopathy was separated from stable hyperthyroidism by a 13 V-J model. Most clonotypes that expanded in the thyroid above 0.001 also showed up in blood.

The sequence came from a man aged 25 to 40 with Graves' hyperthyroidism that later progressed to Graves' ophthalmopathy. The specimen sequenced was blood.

The CDR3 DNA reads as TGCGCCAGCCGGGGGAGGGAGGAGGGCAATCAGCCCCAGCATTTT. Translating it yields CASRGREEGNQPQHF. The chain recombines TRBV10-2 with TRBJ1-5, with a weak D call TRBD1 (5 bases). The CDR3 runs 15 residues. Per the germline V gene, CDR1 is WSHSY and CDR2 is SAAADI. V lost 8 bases, J lost 2 bases, and 16 bases lay in between.